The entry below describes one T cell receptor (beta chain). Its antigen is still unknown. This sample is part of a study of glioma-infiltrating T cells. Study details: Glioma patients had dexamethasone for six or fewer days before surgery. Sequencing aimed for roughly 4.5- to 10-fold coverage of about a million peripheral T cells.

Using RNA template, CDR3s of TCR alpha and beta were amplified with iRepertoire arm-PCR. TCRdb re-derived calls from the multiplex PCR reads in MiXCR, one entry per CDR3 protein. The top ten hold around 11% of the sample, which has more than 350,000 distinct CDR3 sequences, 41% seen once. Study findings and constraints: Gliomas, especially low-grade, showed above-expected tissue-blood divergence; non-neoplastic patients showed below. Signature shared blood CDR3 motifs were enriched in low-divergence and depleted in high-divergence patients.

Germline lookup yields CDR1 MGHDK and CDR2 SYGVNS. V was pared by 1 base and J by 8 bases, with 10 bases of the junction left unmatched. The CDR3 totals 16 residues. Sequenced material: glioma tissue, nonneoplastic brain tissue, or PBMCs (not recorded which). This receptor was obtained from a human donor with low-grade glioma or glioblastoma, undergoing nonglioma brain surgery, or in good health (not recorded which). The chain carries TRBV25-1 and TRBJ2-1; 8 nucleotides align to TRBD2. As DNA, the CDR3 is TGTGCCAGCAGTGAATGGCCAGCGGGAGTTTTCGATGAGCAGTTCTTC. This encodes CASSEWPAGVFDEQFF. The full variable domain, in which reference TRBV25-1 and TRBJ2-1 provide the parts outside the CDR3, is EADIYQTPRYLVIGTGKKITLECSQTMGHDKMYWYQQDPGMELHLIHYSYGVNSTEKGDLSSESTVSRIRTEHFPLTLESARPSHTSQYLCASSEWPAGVFDEQFFGPGTRLTVL.